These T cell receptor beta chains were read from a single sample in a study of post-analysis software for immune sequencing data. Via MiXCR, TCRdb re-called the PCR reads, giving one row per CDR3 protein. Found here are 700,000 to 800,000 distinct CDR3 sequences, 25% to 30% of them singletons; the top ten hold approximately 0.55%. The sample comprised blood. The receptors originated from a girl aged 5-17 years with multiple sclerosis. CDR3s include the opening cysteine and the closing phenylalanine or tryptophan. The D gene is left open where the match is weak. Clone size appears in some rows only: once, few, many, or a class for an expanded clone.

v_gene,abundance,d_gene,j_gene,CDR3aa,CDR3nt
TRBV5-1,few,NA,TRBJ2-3,CASSLEISKDTQYF,TGCGCCAGCAGCTTGGAGATTAGCAAGGATACGCAGTATTTT
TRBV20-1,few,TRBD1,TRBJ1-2,CSATGTGNYGYTF,TGCAGTGCTACCGGGACAGGGAACTATGGCTACACCTTC
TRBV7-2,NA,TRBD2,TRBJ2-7,CASSFLAGLYEQYF,TGTGCCAGCAGCTTCCTAGCGGGACTCTACGAGCAGTACTTC
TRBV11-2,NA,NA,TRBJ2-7,CASSPTDSYEQYF,TGTGCCAGCAGCCCCACCGATTCCTACGAGCAGTACTTC
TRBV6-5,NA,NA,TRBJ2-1,CASKAWGDNEQFF,TGTGCCAGCAAGGCGTGGGGGGACAATGAGCAGTTCTTC
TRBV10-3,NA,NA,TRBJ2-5,CAISRADSQETQYF,TGTGCCATCAGCCGAGCGGACAGCCAAGAGACCCAGTACTTC
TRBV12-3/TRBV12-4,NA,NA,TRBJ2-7,CASSLAGRGYYEQYF,TGTGCCAGCAGTTTGGCAGGCAGGGGATACTACGAGCAGTACTTC
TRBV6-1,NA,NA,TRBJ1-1,CAITDYTEAFF,TGTGCCATCACAGATTACACTGAAGCTTTCTTT
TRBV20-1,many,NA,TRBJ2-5,CSAPPFNKETQYF,TGCAGTGCTCCTCCATTTAACAAAGAGACCCAGTACTTC
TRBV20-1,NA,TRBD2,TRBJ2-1,CSASLRLAGGNEQFF,TGCAGTGCTAGCCTTCGACTAGCGGGGGGTAATGAGCAGTTCTTC
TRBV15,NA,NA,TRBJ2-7,CATSRDRGGNEQYF,TGTGCCACCAGCAGAGATCGGGGCGGCAACGAGCAGTACTTC
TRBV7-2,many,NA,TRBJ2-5,CASSSPRPETQYF,TGTGCCAGCAGCTCACCAAGACCGGAGACCCAGTACTTC
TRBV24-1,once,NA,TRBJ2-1,CATSEGRGATLNNGQFF,TGTGCCACCAGTGAAGGGAGGGGGGCGACGTTAAACAATGGGCAGTTCTTC
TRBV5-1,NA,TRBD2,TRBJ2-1,CASSPGPRAGGGEQFF,TGCGCCAGCAGCCCCGGTCCTAGGGCGGGGGGAGGGGAGCAGTTCTTC
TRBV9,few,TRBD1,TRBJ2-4,CASSVGQGGLAKNIQYF,TGTGCCAGCAGCGTCGGACAGGGGGGGTTAGCCAAAAACATTCAGTACTTC
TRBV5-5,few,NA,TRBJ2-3,CASSLEPSPRGDTQYF,TGTGCCAGCAGCTTGGAGCCGTCCCCCCGCGGGGATACGCAGTATTTT
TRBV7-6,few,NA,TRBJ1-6,CASRDGRNYNSPLHF,TGTGCCAGCAGAGACGGAAGAAACTATAATTCACCCCTCCACTTT
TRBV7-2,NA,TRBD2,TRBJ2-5,CASSLERLAGVWEQYF,TGTGCCAGCAGCTTAGAGAGGCTAGCGGGGGTGTGGGAGCAGTACTTC
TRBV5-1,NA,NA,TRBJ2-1,CASSLGQAGHNEQFF,TGCGCCAGCAGCTTGGGACAGGCAGGCCACAATGAGCAGTTCTTC
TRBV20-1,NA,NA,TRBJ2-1,CSAPLINEQFF,TGCAGTGCACCGCTAATCAATGAGCAGTTCTTC
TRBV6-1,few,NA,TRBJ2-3,CATTLGSSTDTQYF,TGTGCCACCACACTAGGGTCTAGCACAGATACGCAGTATTTT
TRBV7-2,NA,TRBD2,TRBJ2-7,CASSLGTNLGTYEQYF,TGTGCCAGCAGCCTAGGGACTAACTTAGGAACCTACGAGCAGTACTTC
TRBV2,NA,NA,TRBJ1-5,CASSEPHDSNQPQHF,TGTGCCAGCAGTGAACCACACGATAGCAATCAGCCCCAGCATTTT
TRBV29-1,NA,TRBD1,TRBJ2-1,CSVEGRSGQGYNEQFF,TGCAGCGTTGAAGGGCGGTCCGGACAGGGTTACAATGAGCAGTTCTTC
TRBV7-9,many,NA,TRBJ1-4,CASSLAWGSNEKLFF,TGTGCCAGCAGCTTAGCTTGGGGGAGTAATGAAAAACTGTTTTTT
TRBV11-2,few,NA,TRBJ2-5,CASSRTYQETQYF,TGTGCCAGCAGCCGGACGTACCAAGAGACCCAGTACTTC
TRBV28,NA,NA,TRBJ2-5,CASSSPAGARRETQYF,TGTGCCAGCAGTTCCCCAGCTGGGGCCAGGAGGGAGACCCAGTACTTC
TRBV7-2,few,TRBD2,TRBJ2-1,CASSTASGTKRHYNEQFF,TGTGCCAGCAGCACCGCAAGCGGGACCAAACGCCACTACAATGAGCAGTTCTTC
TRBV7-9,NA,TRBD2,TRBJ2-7,CASTPEGAGAHEQYF,TGTGCCAGCACCCCCGAGGGAGCGGGAGCCCACGAGCAGTACTTC
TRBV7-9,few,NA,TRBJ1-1,CASSLALIVTEAFF,TGTGCCAGCAGCTTAGCGCTAATAGTCACTGAAGCTTTCTTT
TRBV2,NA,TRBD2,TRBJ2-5,CASSISGSRGETQYF,TGTGCCAGCAGTATAAGCGGGAGTCGGGGAGAGACCCAGTACTTC
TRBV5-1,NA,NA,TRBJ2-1,CASSRPGGREQFF,TGCGCCAGCAGCAGACCGGGTGGACGTGAGCAGTTCTTC
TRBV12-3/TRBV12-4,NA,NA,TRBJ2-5,CASSPWGQHRETQYF,TGTGCCAGCAGTCCCTGGGGGCAGCACCGAGAGACCCAGTACTTC
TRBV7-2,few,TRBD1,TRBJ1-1,CASSANTPGQSMNTEAFF,TGTGCCAGCAGCGCGAATACCCCGGGACAGAGCATGAACACTGAAGCTTTCTTT
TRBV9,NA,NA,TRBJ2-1,CASSASSGGNEQFF,TGTGCCAGCAGCGCTAGCAGTGGTGGCAATGAGCAGTTCTTC
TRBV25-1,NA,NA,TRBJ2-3,CASSEYQGRQYF,TGTGCCAGCAGTGAATATCAGGGAAGGCAGTATTTT
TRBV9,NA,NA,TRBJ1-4,CASSVGPGLNEKRFF,TGTGCCAGCAGCGTAGGACCGGGCTTAAATGAAAAACGGTTTTTT
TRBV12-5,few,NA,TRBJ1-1,CASGLGGNTEAFF,TGTGCTAGTGGTTTAGGGGGAAACACTGAAGCTTTCTTT
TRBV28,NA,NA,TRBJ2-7,CASIGGLSYEQYF,TGTGCCAGCATAGGCGGACTCTCCTACGAGCAGTACTTC
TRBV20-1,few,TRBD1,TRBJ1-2,CSARGQGGHYGYTF,TGCAGTGCTAGAGGTCAGGGGGGACATTATGGCTACACCTTC